Below are 23 T cell receptor beta chains sequenced from a single sample in a study of regulatory T cells in long-lasting Graves disease. With iRepertoire HTBI primers and Arm-PCR of CDR3 regions, TCR beta libraries were built. TCRdb independently ran MiXCR on the multiplex PCR reads; one entry per CDR3 protein. The data contain 360,000 or so distinct CDR3 sequences, over 15% of them singletons. The time point here: newly diagnosed GD, antithyroid drugs for less than 3 months. The TCR library was made from RNA extracted from PBMCs. The data also belong to a second study, concerning T cells in Graves' hyperthyroidism and ophthalmopathy.

The sequences come from peripheral blood mononuclear cells (PBMCs), collected at new diagnosis, from a patient treated with antithyroid drugs. The receptors were sampled from a man aged 40-50 years with Graves disease.

The V call is TRBV2, the J call TRBJ2-7, with D maybe TRBD2 (6 bases). Trimming left V 0 bases short and J 1 base short, with 7 bases between. Germline V CDR1 and CDR2: SNHLY, FYNNEI. The CDR3 covers 14 residues. The chain's CDR3 is CASSEATRSYEQYF. The CDR3 DNA reads as TGTGCCAGCAGTGAAGCGACTAGGTCCTACGAGCAGTACTTC.

This clonotype has a count of ten or more. This chain connects TRBV24-1 to TRBJ2-2; a possible D gene is TRBD2 (6 bases). Per germline, CDR1 KGHDR and CDR2 SFDVKD. The CDR3 contains 17 residues. V was shortened by 1 base and J by 7 bases, with 18 bases between the two germline ends. The CDR3 spells CATSDFPGLTTGGELFF. The CDR3 DNA reads as TGTGCCACCAGTGATTTCCCGGGACTTACCACAGGCGGGGAGCTGTTTTTT.

This clonotype was recorded at least ten times. The CDR3, as DNA: TGTGCCAGCAGTCCAACAGGGCTAGGGACGCAGTATTTT. Residues: CASSPTGLGTQYF. This chain connects TRBV12-3 or TRBV12-4 to TRBJ2-3; tentative D call: TRBD1 (6 bases). Trimming removed 5 bases from V and 9 bases from J, with 15 bases in between. The CDR3 is 13 residues long.

The chain combines TRBV10-2 with TRBJ1-1, with D perhaps matching TRBD1 (6 bases). The CDR3 contains 15 residues. V shed 0 bases and J shed 4 bases, with 12 bases lying between them. In germline, CDR1 is WSHSY, CDR2 SAAADI. The CDR3 DNA reads as TGCGCCAGCAGTGAGTCCAAGGAAGGGGGCACTGAAGCTTTCTTT. This encodes CASSESKEGGTEAFF.

The chain couples TRBV2 to TRBJ2-1; TRBD1 is a possible D gene (6 bases). Trimming took off 8 bases at V and 10 bases at J, with 9 bases between the two ends. Germline V gene lookup returns CDR1 SNHLY and CDR2 FYNNEI. The CDR3 totals 10 residues. Written as DNA, the CDR3 is TGTGCCAGCTGGGGGACAGAGCAGTTCTTC. This codes for CASWGTEQFF.

The gene calls are TRBV20-1 and TRBJ2-7, with a tentative D call TRBD2 (5 bases). Germline V gene sequence: CDR1 DFQATT, CDR2 SNEGSKA (reference sequence). V was cut by 2 bases and J by 4 bases, with 9 bases left in between. CDR3 length: 12 residues. The CDR3 DNA sequence: TGCAGTGCTAGACCCGGGGAATACGAGCAGTACTTC. Amino acid sequence: CSARPGEYEQYF.

Remarks on this clonotype: One base away lies a much larger clone, so this may be a sequencing read error. This rearrangement joins TRBV5-1 to TRBJ1-5, with 7 bases that match TRBD1. From germline, CDR1 is SGHRS and CDR2 YFSETQ. The CDR3 sequence is 15 residues long. J was trimmed by 9 bases and V by 4 bases; bases with no gene match: 13. CDR3 sequence (DNA): TGCGCCAGCAGCCGGTGGGCAGGGGGTCGTCGGCCCCAGCATTTT. Its translation: CASSRWAGGRRPQHF.

This clonotype was picked up a small number of times. This chain uses TRBV20-1 with TRBJ2-5; D is unresolved. Trimming stripped 7 bases from V and 0 bases from J, with 12 bases between. This CDR3 is 13 amino acids long. CDR1 DFQATT and CDR2 SNEGSKA come from the germline V gene (reference sequence). CDR3 loop: CSVPDPNQETQYF. As DNA, the CDR3 is TGCAGTGTCCCCGACCCAAACCAAGAGACCCAGTACTTC.

This clonotype has at least ten counts. The rearrangement links TRBV2 to TRBJ2-1; D possibly corresponds to TRBD2 (7 bases). This CDR3 is 15 amino acids long. Trimming pared 6 bases from V and 4 bases from J, leaving 16 bases between. Germline CDR1 reads SNHLY; CDR2 reads FYNNEI. CDR3 sequence (DNA): TGTGCCAGCAGCAGTCCGGGGGGCGTGTACAATGAGCAGTTCTTC. It encodes CASSSPGGVYNEQFF.

This clonotype was observed a few times. This chain joins TRBV7-9 and TRBJ2-1; the D gene is possibly TRBD1 (6 bases). V lost 5 bases and J lost 7, with 6 bases in between. Per the germline V gene, CDR1 is SEHNR and CDR2 is FQNEAQ (reference sequence). The CDR3 loop spans 11 amino acids. CDR3 protein: CASSTGNEQFF. The CDR3 nucleotides read TGTGCCAGCAGCACAGGGAATGAGCAGTTCTTC.

This clonotype was detected a few times. The chain uses TRBV27 and TRBJ1-2, with TRBD1 as a possible D gene (6 bases). The CDR3 runs to 15 residues. V lost 5 bases, J lost 4 bases, and 17 bases lay in between. CDR1 and CDR2 from the germline V gene are MNHEY and SMNVEV (reference sequence). CDR3 in DNA: TGTGCCAGCAGTCCGGGGGCCTCCAATCTCTATGGCTACACCTTC. Translating gives CASSPGASNLYGYTF.

Only a few counts were recorded for this clonotype. V is TRBV2 and J is TRBJ2-1; a possible D gene is TRBD1 (6 bases). The better agreement between TRBJ2-5 and the DNA end casts doubt on the J call. Germline V CDR1 and CDR2: SNHLY, FYNNEI. This CDR3 contains 13 residues. The CDR3 coding sequence is TGTGCCAGCAATAACGGACAGCAAGAGACCCAGTACTTC. Amino acids: CASNNGQQETQYF.

This clonotype was counted only a few times. The chain employs TRBV5-1 and TRBJ2-2, with 9 positions matching TRBD1. The CDR3 contains 15 residues. Germline CDR1 and CDR2: SGHRS and YFSETQ. With 7 bases clipped from V and 5 bases from J, the junction kept 9 bases outside the gene matches. The CDR3 DNA follows: TGCGCCAGCGAGCCGGGACAGGGCTTTACCGGGGAGCTGTTTTTT. Protein sequence: CASEPGQGFTGELFF.

This clonotype was detected ten times or more. The chain employs TRBV6-2 or TRBV6-3 and TRBJ2-3, with 11 bases lining up with TRBD1. The CDR3 sequence is 16 residues long. In germline, CDR1 is MNHEY, CDR2 SVGEGT. V lost 5 bases to trimming and J lost 5 bases; unmatched junction nucleotides: 9. The chain's CDR3 is CASSEALGQGVDTQYF. In DNA form, the CDR3 reads TGTGCCAGCAGTGAAGCTTTGGGACAGGGGGTAGATACGCAGTATTTT.

The chain combines TRBV4-1 with TRBJ2-7, with D perhaps assigned TRBD1 or TRBD2 (5 bases each). The CDR3 totals 15 residues. The V gene's germline CDR1 is MGHRA and CDR2 YSYEKL. Trimming stripped 4 bases from V and 0 bases from J, with 13 bases between. The CDR3 reads CASSRPGTGSYEQYF. The CDR3 region has the DNA TGCGCCAGCAGCCGACCCGGGACGGGCTCCTACGAGCAGTACTTC.

At least ten counts were recorded for this clonotype. The chain links TRBV11-2 to TRBJ2-3; D may be TRBD1 or TRBD2 (5 bases each). The CDR3 covers 16 residues. The V gene lost 4 bases and the J gene lost 0 bases, with 14 bases spanning the gap. Germline loops: CDR1 SGHAT, CDR2 FQNNGV. The CDR3 region is CASSSSRDRSTDTQYF. CDR3 bases: TGTGCCAGCAGCTCTTCCCGGGACCGCAGCACAGATACGCAGTATTTT. Drawing the rest from reference TRBV11-2 and TRBJ2-3, the complete variable domain is EAGVAQSPRYKIIEKRQSVAFWCNPISGHATLYWYQQILGQGPKLLIQFQNNGVVDDSQLPKDRFSAERLKGVDSTLKIQPAKLEDSAVYLCASSSSRDRSTDTQYFGPGTRLTVL.

The V and J genes are TRBV7-7 and TRBJ2-2; D is unclear. CDR1 is SSHAT, CDR2 FNYEAQ, per germline (reference sequence). The CDR3 has 16 residues. The V and J ends lost 5 bases and 4 bases respectively, with 17 bases between them. CDR3 residues: CASSLRPGPGTGELFF. The CDR3 nucleotides read TGTGCCAGCAGCCTTCGCCCAGGCCCGGGCACCGGGGAGCTGTTTTTT.

This clonotype was recorded at least ten times. The CDR3 coding sequence is TGCAGTGCTATTAGCAGGGGGGTGGATACGCAGTATTTT. Translating gives CSAISRGVDTQYF. The chain recombines TRBV20-1 with TRBJ2-3, with D maybe TRBD1 (7 bases). The CDR3 is 13 amino acids. V lost 4 bases, J lost 6 bases, and 14 bases lay in between. Germline CDR1 DFQATT, CDR2 SNEGSKA (reference sequence).

This clonotype was found many times. The rearrangement joins TRBV10-3 to TRBJ2-7; D is perhaps TRBD2 (6 bases). The CDR3 length is 13 residues. Germline V CDR1 and CDR2: ENHRY, SYGVKD. Trimming removed 2 bases from V and 3 bases from J, with 8 bases in between. Here the CDR3 DNA reads TGTGCCATCAGTGAGAGGCGGGACTACGAGCAGTACTTC. This gives the protein CAISERRDYEQYF.

This clonotype occurred many times. This rearrangement joins TRBV7-2 to TRBJ2-1; possible D gene TRBD1, 6 bases. V was pared by 7 bases and J by 4 bases, with 14 bases between. CDR1 and CDR2 from the germline V gene are SGHTA and FQGNSA. This CDR3 region has 14 residues. Here the CDR3 reads CASNPLDRYNEQFF. For the CDR3, the DNA is TGTGCCAGCAACCCTTTGGACAGATACAATGAGCAGTTCTTC.

In its sample, this clonotype was seen a few times. This chain uses TRBV20-1 with TRBJ1-5, with D uncertain. Germline values: CDR1 DFQATT, CDR2 SNEGSKA (reference sequence). CDR3 length equals 12 residues. The V gene lost 1 base and the J gene lost 4 bases, with 5 bases spanning the gap. The CDR3 protein is CSARGRNQPQHF. CDR3 nucleotides: TGCAGTGCTAGAGGGAGGAATCAGCCCCAGCATTTT.

This clonotype was recorded many times. The chain has TRBV20-1 and TRBJ2-3; no reliable D call. Germline CDR1 reads DFQATT; CDR2 reads SNEGSKA (reference sequence). CDR3 length: 14 amino acids. V lost 3 bases, J lost 0 bases, and 10 bases lay in between. The CDR3 loop reads CSARFGGSTDTQYF. The CDR3 coding sequence is TGCAGTGCTAGGTTTGGCGGAAGCACAGATACGCAGTATTTT.

A few counts support this clonotype. V and J are TRBV6-1 and TRBJ2-6; D possibly corresponds to TRBD1 (6 bases). V was pared by 3 bases and J by 4 bases, with 10 bases between. CDR3 length: 15 residues. Looked up from germline, CDR1 is MNHNS and CDR2 is SASEGT. CDR3: CASSEPGDGANVLTF. CDR3 nucleotide sequence: TGTGCCAGCAGTGAGCCAGGGGACGGGGCCAACGTCCTGACTTTC.